The sequence of this T cell receptor beta chain was determined in a study of blood T cell repertoires in COVID-19 (dated by TCRdb to 2020 to 2022). Context from the whole study: Samples from collaborators originated in the United States, Italy and Spain and spanned both the acute and convalescent phases of COVID-19. The prospective study material was composed of cDNA or gDNA derived from T cells, B-cell-depleted T cells, or PBMCs. Deeply sampled blood TCRbeta repertoires from subjects exposed to, actively infected with, or recovered from COVID-19 were included in the dataset. The repertoires were released in a freely available public database intended as a resource for research on the immune response to SARS-CoV-2. The samples were drawn from the first 160 participants of the ongoing ImmuneRACE study and from 1,254 subjects provided by 6 global collaborators. Nearly every sample came with metadata listing a de-identified subject ID, COVID-19 status, age in years and sex. Where available, HLA class I and class II types were taken from metadata supplied by the sample provider and were not determined by assay-based typing. Overall results and qualifications from the work: How much clinical and demographic metadata was included differed by source and by participant, and the metadata was provided uncurated.

TCRbeta CDR3 regions were amplified from genomic DNA by means of the immunoSEQ Assay, a bias-controlled multiplex PCR. The source study handled its data this way. Within the assay, amplification of reference gene primers was used to estimate how many nucleated cells each sample contained. Sequence reads were collapsed and filtered to measure the absolute abundance of every unique TCRbeta CDR3 rearrangement. For each sample, productive Simpson clonality was calculated by taking the square root of Simpson's diversity index across productive rearrangements. Sourced from immuneACCESS, this table was stored by TCRdb with only in-frame sequences that have V and J called. A share of the clones is absent; for the studies checked, an unresolved V gene accounts for under half, and the remainder has no known explanation. That table furnishes V, J and clone size, whereas the DNA furnished D and trimming. The sample records 140,000 to 150,000 clones, around 80% of which are singletons. Approximately 10% of the sample comes from the top ten.

At the junction V is shortened by 5 bases and J by 6 bases, with 10 bases in between. The CDR3 sequence holds 12 residues, the cysteine and phenylalanine included. CDR3 DNA is the only sequence kept; it has 36 bases, read in frame from the first base. Each collaborating institution followed its own protocols to collect whole blood in K2EDTA tubes. Collaborator samples were shipped for TCRbeta analysis as frozen whole blood, isolated PBMCs, or DNA extracted from either sample type. This clone was seen only a few times. This receptor's antigen is unknown. No much larger clone exists at a distance of one base, and base qualities are not known.

The TCR sequence derives from a man aged 60-69 years with active or convalescent COVID-19. This chain joins TRBV12-3 or TRBV12-4 to TRBJ1-1; perhaps TRBD1 is the D gene, with 5 bases matching. The sample consisted of peripheral blood. The nucleotide sequence reads TGTGCCAGCAGTCAGCAGGGCGCTGAAGCTTTCTTT. It translates as CASSQQGAEAFF.